The 10 T cell receptor beta chains listed next were all sequenced from one sample in a study of cytomegalovirus exposure and HLA in healthy donors. This table comes from immunoSEQ multiplex PCR, and its TCRdb copy is limited to in-frame clones, with some not included. The sample has approximately 76,000 clones, approximately 93% seen once. Sequences were obtained from PBMCs. The source of these receptors is a woman under 30 in good health and CMV-seropositive.

This chain connects TRBV20-1 to TRBJ1-4, with D perhaps TRBD1 (6 bases). Germline lookup yields CDR1 DFQATT and CDR2 SNEGSKA (reference sequence). The CDR3 runs to 11 residues. For the CDR3, the DNA is TGCTCGGCAGGGGAGGGCGAAAAACTGTTTTTT. This sequence encodes CSAGEGEKLFF.

This chain uses TRBV28 with TRBJ1-1; 9 bases map to TRBD1. This CDR3 has 16 residues. Germline CDR1 MDHEN, CDR2 SYDVKM. Losses at the gene ends were 6 bases for V and 1 base for J; bases not matched to a gene: 9. CDR3 sequence reads: CASSLTPGQGNTEAFF. The CDR3 DNA follows: TGTGCCAGCAGCTTAACCCCGGGACAGGGGAACACTGAAGCTTTCTTT.

The chain recombines TRBV18 with TRBJ2-2; D gene unclear. CDR3 length equals 14 residues. Germline-derived CDR1 and CDR2 are KGHSH and LQKENI. Trimming shortened V by 6 bases and J by 3 bases, and 11 bases separated the two germline ends. As DNA, the CDR3 is TGTGCCAGCTCTCCGGGTGTCCACACCGGGGAGCTGTTTTTT. It specifies CASSPGVHTGELFF. The full variable domain, with the rest looked up from reference TRBV18 and TRBJ2-2, is NAGVMQNPRHLVRRRGQEARLRCSPMKGHSHVYWYRQLPEEGLKFMVYLQKENIIDESGMPKERFSAEFPKEGPSILRIQQVVRGDSAAYFCASSPGVHTGELFFGEGSRLTVL.

V is TRBV7-9 and J is TRBJ2-4; 7 positions match TRBD2. The trim removed 5 bases at V and 2 bases at J, leaving 6 bases unmatched. CDR1 and CDR2 from the germline V gene are SEHNR and FQNEAQ (reference sequence). The CDR3 has 15 amino acids. The CDR3 DNA follows: TGTGCCAGCAGCCAAAAGGGAGGGACCAAAAACATTCAGTACTTC. Translating gives CASSQKGGTKNIQYF.

This chain uses TRBV7-8 with TRBJ2-5; 7 nucleotides agree with TRBD1. Unmatched junction bases numbered 4, after V lost 4 bases and J lost 2 bases. Germline CDR1 reads SGHVS; CDR2 reads FQNEAQ. This CDR3 is 14 amino acids long. The CDR3 sequence: CASSWGTAQETQYF. For the CDR3, the DNA is TGTGCCAGCAGCTGGGGGACAGCTCAAGAGACCCAGTACTTC.

The CDR3 sequence: CASSPPGEHQPQHF. The CDR3 DNA is TGTGCCAGCTCACCTCCGGGGGAACATCAGCCCCAGCATTTT. The chain recombines TRBV18 with TRBJ1-5; TRBD1 is a possible D gene (5 bases). CDR1 and CDR2 from the germline V gene are KGHSH and LQKENI. V was pared by 3 bases and J by 5 bases, with 11 bases between. The CDR3 length is 14 residues.

Written as DNA, the CDR3 is TGTGCCAGCAGCTTAAGCAAACGATTTAGCACAGATACGCAGTATTTT. This translates into CASSLSKRFSTDTQYF. The gene calls are TRBV5-4 and TRBJ2-3; D is undetermined. CDR1 is SGHNT, CDR2 YYREEE, per germline (reference sequence). This CDR3 is built from 16 residues. The V end was cut by 2 bases, the J end by 0 bases, with 13 bases between.

This clone has just one count. The chain joins TRBV11-3 to TRBJ2-5, with no clear D. The CDR3 length is 12 residues. Germline lookup yields CDR1 SGHNT and CDR2 YENEEA. Trimming left V 2 bases short and J 3 bases short, with 4 bases between. This CDR3 is CASSLREETQYF. In DNA form, the CDR3 reads TGTGCCAGCAGCTTACGGGAAGAGACCCAGTACTTC.

The chain is built from TRBV19 and TRBJ1-4; D is unclear. Germline CDR1 LNHDA, CDR2 SQIVND (reference sequence). The CDR3 is 17 amino acids. V was clipped by 4 bases and J by 5 bases, with 20 bases between them. This chain's CDR3 is CASSTSGGALGNEKLFF. CDR3 sequence (DNA): TGTGCCAGTAGTACGTCCGGTGGAGCTCTCGGAAATGAAAAACTGTTTTTT.

J is TRBJ2-7 and V is TRBV19, with D possibly being TRBD2 (6 bases). The V gene's germline CDR1 is LNHDA and CDR2 SQIVND (reference sequence). The CDR3 runs to 17 residues. Trimming pared 5 bases from V and 0 bases from J, leaving 20 bases between. This CDR3 is CASSSARDPGSSYEQYF. DNA for the CDR3: TGTGCCAGTAGTTCGGCGCGGGACCCAGGAAGCTCCTACGAGCAGTACTTC.